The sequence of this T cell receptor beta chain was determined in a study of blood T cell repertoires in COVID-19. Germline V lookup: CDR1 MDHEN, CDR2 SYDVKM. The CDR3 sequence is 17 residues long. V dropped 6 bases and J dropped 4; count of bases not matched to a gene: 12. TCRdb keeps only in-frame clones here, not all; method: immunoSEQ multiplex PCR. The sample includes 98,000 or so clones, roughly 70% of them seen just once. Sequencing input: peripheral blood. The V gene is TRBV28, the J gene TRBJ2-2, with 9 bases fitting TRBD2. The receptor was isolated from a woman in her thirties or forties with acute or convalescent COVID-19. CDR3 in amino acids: CASSTLQRGAPTGELFF. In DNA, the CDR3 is TGTGCCAGCAGCACCCTGCAGCGGGGGGCTCCCACCGGGGAGCTGTTTTTT.